A selection of T cell receptor beta chains follows, all from one sample in a study of cytomegalovirus exposure and HLA in healthy donors. Using immunoSEQ multiplex PCR, the repertoire was profiled, and TCRdb retains in-frame clones only, with some absent. The profile covers about 120,000 clones, with approximately 67% appearing a single time and about 1.6% taken by the ten largest. The sequenced material came from PBMCs. These receptors were collected from a man aged 18 to 30 in good health and CMV-seronegative. Both conserved end residues are part of each CDR3. Fields, in order: J gene, D gene, V gene, clone size, CDR3 protein, CDR3 DNA. The D gene is left open where the match is weak. Some rows mark clone size as missing; the rest say once, few, many or name a class of expanded clone.

TRBJ2-2 TRBD2 TRBV5-4 - CASSFSLAVSTGELFF TGTGCCAGCAGCTTCAGTCTAGCGGTCAGTACCGGGGAGCTGTTTTTT
TRBJ1-5 - TRBV4-3 - CASSQWGGNQPQHF TGCGCCAGCAGCCAATGGGGAGGCAATCAGCCCCAGCATTTT
TRBJ1-1 - TRBV27 - CASSSLLTGTEAFF TGTGCCAGCAGTTCGCTCCTTACGGGCACTGAAGCTTTCTTT
TRBJ2-7 - TRBV7-2 - CASSWKGGGPEQYF TGTGCCAGCAGCTGGAAAGGGGGGGGCCCCGAGCAGTACTTC
TRBJ2-6 - TRBV10-1 - CASSETRSSGANVLTF TGCGCCAGCAGTGAGACAAGGAGCTCTGGGGCCAACGTCCTGACTTTC
TRBJ2-5 - TRBV27 - CASSPPGGETQYF TGTGCCAGCAGTCCCCCCGGAGGGGAGACCCAGTACTTC
TRBJ2-3 TRBD2 TRBV7-9 once CASSPGLAGGTDTQYF TGTGCCAGCAGCCCTGGACTAGCGGGGGGCACAGATACGCAGTATTTT
TRBJ2-1 TRBD1 TRBV5-1 - CASSLVGGWGQGMNEQFF TGCGCCAGCAGCCTAGTCGGGGGATGGGGACAGGGCATGAATGAGCAGTTCTTC
TRBJ1-4 - TRBV29-1 - CSVEDSRGGKLFF TGCAGCGTTGAAGATAGCCGCGGAGGAAAACTGTTTTTT
TRBJ1-1 - TRBV29-1 - CSVEDYSPGAEAFF TGCAGCGTTGAAGATTACAGTCCGGGGGCTGAAGCTTTCTTT
TRBJ1-2 - TRBV19 - CASSMAGDYGYTF TGTGCCAGTAGTATGGCAGGGGACTATGGCTACACCTTC
TRBJ1-2 - TRBV19 few CATKEGGYGYTF TGTGCCACCAAGGAAGGAGGCTATGGCTACACCTTC
TRBJ2-1 - TRBV27 - CASRTRLAYNEQFF TGTGCCAGCCGTACGCGACTGGCCTACAATGAGCAGTTCTTC
TRBJ2-2 - TRBV7-9 few CATGSDGNTGELFF TGTGCCACGGGATCCGACGGAAACACCGGGGAGCTGTTTTTT
TRBJ2-3 - TRBV7-9 few CASSLDSLTDTQYF TGTGCCAGCAGCCTGGACAGTTTAACAGATACGCAGTATTTT
TRBJ1-5 - TRBV10-2 - CASSESRVNQPQHF TGCGCCAGCAGTGAGAGTCGGGTCAATCAGCCCCAGCATTTT
TRBJ2-1 - TRBV5-4 - CASSLPGEQFF TGTGCCAGCAGCTTGCCAGGGGAGCAGTTCTTC
TRBJ2-1 TRBD2 TRBV6-1 - CASSDLAGGPSNEQFF TGTGCCAGCAGTGACTTAGCGGGAGGCCCTTCGAATGAGCAGTTCTTC
TRBJ2-2 TRBD2 TRBV5-1 few CASSSPSGIDTGELFF TGCGCCAGCAGCTCCCCTAGCGGGATCGACACCGGGGAGCTGTTTTTT
TRBJ2-3 TRBD2 TRBV19 once CARGLAGTITDTQYF TGTGCCAGAGGACTAGCGGGGACTATCACAGATACGCAGTATTTT
TRBJ1-1 TRBD1 TRBV5-1 - CASSGPQGTLGTEAFF TGCGCCAGCAGCGGACCACAGGGGACCTTAGGCACTGAAGCTTTCTTT
TRBJ2-7 - TRBV28 - CASSLYSGTAQYF TGTGCCAGCAGTTTATATTCAGGCACCGCGCAGTACTTC
TRBJ1-5 - TRBV6-6 - CATTREQPNQPQHF TGTGCCACCACCCGGGAGCAACCCAATCAGCCCCAGCATTTT
TRBJ1-2 - TRBV6-1 - CASSETGTGYTF TGTGCCAGCAGTGAAACAGGGACAGGCTACACCTTC
TRBJ2-7 TRBD1 TRBV27 - CASSHGDRDREQYF TGTGCCAGCAGCCACGGAGACAGGGACCGCGAGCAGTACTTC
TRBJ2-7 TRBD1 TRBV5-4 - CASSLEWTGVNEQYF TGTGCCAGCAGCTTGGAGTGGACAGGGGTCAACGAGCAGTACTTC
TRBJ1-4 - TRBV10-3 - CATRATNEKLFF TGTGCCACCCGAGCAACTAATGAAAAACTGTTTTTT
TRBJ2-5 - TRBV27 once CASSYLYTQGGKETQYF TGTGCCAGCAGTTACCTCTACACACAAGGGGGAAAAGAGACCCAGTACTTC
TRBJ2-2 TRBD2 TRBV25-1 - CASSVAGVNTGELFF TGTGCCAGCAGTGTAGCGGGGGTAAACACCGGGGAGCTGTTTTTT
TRBJ2-1 TRBD2 TRBV5-1 - CASSSGVSGRAFNEQFF TGCGCCAGCAGCTCGGGCGTTAGCGGGAGGGCCTTTAATGAGCAGTTCTTC
TRBJ1-4 TRBD1 TRBV6-9 few CASSNRGRRCEKLFF TGTGCCAGCAGCAACAGGGGAAGAAGGTGTGAAAAACTGTTTTTT
TRBJ1-5 TRBD1 TRBV6-5 - CASRRTGLGNQPQHF TGTGCCAGCAGGAGGACAGGACTCGGCAATCAGCCCCAGCATTTT
TRBJ2-3 TRBD2 TRBV7-9 - CASSLGGTGLAWLQDTQYF TGTGCCAGCAGCTTAGGGGGAACGGGACTAGCGTGGCTTCAAGATACGCAGTATTTT
TRBJ1-1 - TRBV27 once CASSKAGVMNTEAFF TGTGCCAGTAGCAAGGCAGGGGTTATGAACACTGAAGCTTTCTTT
TRBJ1-4 - TRBV28 - CASSLGGALGDEKLFF TGTGCCAGCAGTTTAGGGGGGGCCCTAGGGGATGAAAAACTGTTTTTT
TRBJ1-2 TRBD1 TRBV4-2 - CASSPKRTGEPYGYTF TGTGCCAGCAGCCCGAAGAGGACAGGGGAGCCCTATGGCTACACCTTC
TRBJ2-7 TRBD1 TRBV9 once CASSEGLQGRSEQYF TGTGCCAGCAGCGAGGGATTACAGGGGCGGAGCGAGCAGTACTTC
TRBJ1-1 - TRBV5-1 - CASSLKGDTEAFF TGCGCCAGCAGCTTGAAAGGGGACACTGAAGCTTTCTTT
TRBJ1-5 - TRBV19 - CASRVTGSNQPQHF TGTGCCAGTCGAGTGACAGGAAGCAATCAGCCCCAGCATTTT
TRBJ1-2 - TRBV5-6 - CASSRRPLRGYTF TGTGCCAGCAGCCGCCGCCCATTGAGGGGCTACACCTTC
TRBJ2-7 - TRBV28 - CALRGGPSYEQYF TGTGCCCTGAGGGGGGGGCCGTCCTACGAGCAGTACTTC
TRBJ2-5 - TRBV7-2 few CASSLAYQRAQYF TGTGCCAGCAGCTTAGCCTACCAGAGGGCCCAGTACTTC
TRBJ2-1 - TRBV29-1 - CSVRQSNSYNEQFF TGCAGCGTGAGACAGTCTAACTCCTACAATGAGCAGTTCTTC
TRBJ1-5 TRBD1 TRBV28 - CASSPAGTGNNQPQHF TGTGCCAGCAGTCCCGCCGGGACAGGTAACAATCAGCCCCAGCATTTT
TRBJ2-1 TRBD2 TRBV5-1 - CASSLPSGNYNEQFF TGCGCCAGCAGCTTGCCTAGCGGGAACTACAATGAGCAGTTCTTC
TRBJ2-5 TRBD2 TRBV28 - CASSRTSGRPQETQYF TGTGCCAGCAGTAGGACTAGCGGGAGGCCACAAGAGACCCAGTACTTC
TRBJ2-7 TRBD2 TRBV5-1 - CASSLVAGGYEQYF TGCGCCAGCAGCTTGGTAGCGGGAGGGTACGAGCAGTACTTC
TRBJ2-1 - TRBV30 few CAWSQDFYNEQFF TGTGCCTGGAGCCAGGACTTCTACAATGAGCAGTTCTTC
TRBJ2-1 TRBD1 TRBV29-1 - CSVRPTGGFYNEQFF TGCAGCGTGAGACCGACAGGGGGCTTCTACAATGAGCAGTTCTTC